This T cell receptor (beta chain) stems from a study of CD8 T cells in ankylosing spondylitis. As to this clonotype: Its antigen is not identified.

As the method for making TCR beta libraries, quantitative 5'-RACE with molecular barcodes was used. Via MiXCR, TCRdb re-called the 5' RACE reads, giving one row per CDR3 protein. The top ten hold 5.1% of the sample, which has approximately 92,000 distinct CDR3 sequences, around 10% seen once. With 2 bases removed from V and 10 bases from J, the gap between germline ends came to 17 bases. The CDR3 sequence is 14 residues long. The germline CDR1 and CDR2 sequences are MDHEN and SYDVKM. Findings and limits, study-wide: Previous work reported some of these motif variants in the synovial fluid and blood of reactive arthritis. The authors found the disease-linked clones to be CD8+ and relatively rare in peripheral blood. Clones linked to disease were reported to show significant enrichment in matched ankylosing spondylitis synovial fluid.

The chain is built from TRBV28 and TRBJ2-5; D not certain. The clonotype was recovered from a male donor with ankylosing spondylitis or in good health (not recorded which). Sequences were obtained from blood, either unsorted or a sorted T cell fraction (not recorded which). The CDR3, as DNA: TGTGCCAGCAGTTTACCGGCGACCATCTCGTTCCAGTACTTC. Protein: CASSLPATISFQYF.